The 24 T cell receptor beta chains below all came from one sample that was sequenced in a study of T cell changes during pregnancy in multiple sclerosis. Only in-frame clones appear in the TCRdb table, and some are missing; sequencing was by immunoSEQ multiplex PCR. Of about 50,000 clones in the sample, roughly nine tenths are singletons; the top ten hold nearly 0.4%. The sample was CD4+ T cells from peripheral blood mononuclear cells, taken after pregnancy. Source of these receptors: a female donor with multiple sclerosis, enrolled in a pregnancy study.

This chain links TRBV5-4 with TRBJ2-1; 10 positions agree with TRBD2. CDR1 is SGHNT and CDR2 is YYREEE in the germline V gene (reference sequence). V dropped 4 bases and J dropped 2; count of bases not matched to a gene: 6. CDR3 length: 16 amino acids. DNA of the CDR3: TGTGCCAGCAGCCTTGGAAGCGGGAGGGCCTACAATGAGCAGTTCTTC. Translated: CASSLGSGRAYNEQFF.

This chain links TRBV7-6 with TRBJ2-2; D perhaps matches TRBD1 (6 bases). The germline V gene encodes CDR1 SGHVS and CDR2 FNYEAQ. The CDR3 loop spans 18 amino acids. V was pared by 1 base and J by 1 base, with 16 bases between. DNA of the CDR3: TGTGCCAGCAGCTTAGACGTATCCGGACAGAAGAACACCGGGGAGCTGTTTTTT. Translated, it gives CASSLDVSGQKNTGELFF.

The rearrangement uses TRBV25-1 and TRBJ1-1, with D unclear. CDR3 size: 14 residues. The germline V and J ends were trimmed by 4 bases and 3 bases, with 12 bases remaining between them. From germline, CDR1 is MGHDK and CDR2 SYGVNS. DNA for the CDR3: TGTGCCAGCAGTGCAGCGCGGCAGCACACTGAAGCTTTCTTT. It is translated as CASSAARQHTEAFF.

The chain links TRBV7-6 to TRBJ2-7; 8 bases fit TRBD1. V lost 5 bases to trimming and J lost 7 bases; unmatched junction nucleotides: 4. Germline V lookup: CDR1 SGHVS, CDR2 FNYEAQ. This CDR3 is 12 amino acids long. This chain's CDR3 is CASSITGGEQYF. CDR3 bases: TGTGCCAGCAGCATCACAGGGGGGGAGCAGTACTTC.

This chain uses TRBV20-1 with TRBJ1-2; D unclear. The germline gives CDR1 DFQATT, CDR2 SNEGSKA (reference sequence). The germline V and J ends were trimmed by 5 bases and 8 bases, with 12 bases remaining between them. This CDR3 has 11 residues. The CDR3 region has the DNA TGCAGTGCTCCCGCCGGCGGGGGCTACACCTTC. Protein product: CSAPAGGGYTF.

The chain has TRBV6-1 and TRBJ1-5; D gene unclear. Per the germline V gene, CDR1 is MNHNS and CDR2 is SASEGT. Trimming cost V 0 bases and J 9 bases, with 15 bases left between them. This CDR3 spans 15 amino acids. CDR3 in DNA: TGTGCCAGCAGTGAAGCCGAAGCCTACCGGGGGCCCCAGCATTTT. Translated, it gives CASSEAEAYRGPQHF.

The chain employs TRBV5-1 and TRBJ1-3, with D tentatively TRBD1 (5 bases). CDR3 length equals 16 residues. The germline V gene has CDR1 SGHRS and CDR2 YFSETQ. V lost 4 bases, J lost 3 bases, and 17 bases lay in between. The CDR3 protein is CASSPDAGQVGNTIYF. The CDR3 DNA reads TGCGCCAGCAGCCCGGATGCAGGGCAAGTTGGAAACACCATATATTTT.

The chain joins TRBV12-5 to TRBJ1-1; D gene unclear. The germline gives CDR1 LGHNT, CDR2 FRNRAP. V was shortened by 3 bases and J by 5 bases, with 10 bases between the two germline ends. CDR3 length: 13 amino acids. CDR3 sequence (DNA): TGTGCTAGTGGTTTCCAGCCGGGGACTGAAGCTTTCTTT. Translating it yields CASGFQPGTEAFF.

This chain's CDR3 is CASSSPGQEIWDTQYF. The CDR3 coding sequence is TGTGCCAGCAGCTCTCCGGGACAGGAGATATGGGATACGCAGTATTTT. The rearrangement uses TRBV7-9 and TRBJ2-3, with 8 bases lining up with TRBD1. The J segment lost 6 bases and the V segment lost 4 bases, leaving 12 bases of the junction unmatched. Germline loops: CDR1 SEHNR, CDR2 FQNEAQ (reference sequence). The CDR3 totals 16 residues.

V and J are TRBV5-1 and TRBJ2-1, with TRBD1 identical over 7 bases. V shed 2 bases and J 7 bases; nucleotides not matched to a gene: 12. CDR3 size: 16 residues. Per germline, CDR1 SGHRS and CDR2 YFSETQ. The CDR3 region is CASSFGGRQGVNEQFF. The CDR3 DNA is TGCGCCAGCAGCTTTGGGGGCAGGCAGGGGGTGAATGAGCAGTTCTTC.

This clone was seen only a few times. CDR3 region: CASSLRGTATYEQYF. The CDR3 DNA reads TGTGCCAGCAGTTTGAGGGGGACGGCTACCTACGAGCAGTACTTC. This chain connects TRBV27 to TRBJ2-7; TRBD1 might be the D (6 bases). Germline loops: CDR1 MNHEY, CDR2 SMNVEV (reference sequence). The CDR3 is 15 residues long. V was pared by 3 bases and J by 2 bases, with 14 bases between.

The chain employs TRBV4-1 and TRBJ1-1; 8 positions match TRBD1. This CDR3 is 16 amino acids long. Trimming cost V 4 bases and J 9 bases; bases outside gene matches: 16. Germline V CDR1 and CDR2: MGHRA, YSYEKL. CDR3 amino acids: CASSLEGTGGMDQAFF. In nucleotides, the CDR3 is TGCGCCAGCAGCCTTGAGGGTACAGGGGGAATGGATCAAGCTTTCTTT.

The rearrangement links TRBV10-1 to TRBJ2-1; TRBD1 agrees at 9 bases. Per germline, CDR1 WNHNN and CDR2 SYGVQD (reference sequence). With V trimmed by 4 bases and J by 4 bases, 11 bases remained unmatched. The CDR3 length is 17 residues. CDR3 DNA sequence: TGCGCCAGCAGTGCACAGGGGGCAGGGAAAAAATACAATGAGCAGTTCTTC. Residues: CASSAQGAGKKYNEQFF.

The CDR3 loop reads CASSLSGIRTDTQYF. DNA of the CDR3: TGTGCCAGCAGCTTATCCGGGATTCGCACAGATACGCAGTATTTT. The chain has TRBV7-3 and TRBJ2-3, with D possibly matching TRBD2 (5 bases). Germline CDR1 SGHTA, CDR2 FQGTGA. Trimming pared 2 bases from V and 1 base from J, leaving 10 bases between. The CDR3 length is 15 residues.

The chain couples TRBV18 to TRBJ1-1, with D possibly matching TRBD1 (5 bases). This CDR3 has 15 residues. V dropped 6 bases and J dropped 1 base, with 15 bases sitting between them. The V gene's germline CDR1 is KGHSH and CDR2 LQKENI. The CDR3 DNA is TGTGCCAGCTCGCCCCCGAGAGACAGGAACACTGAAGCTTTCTTT. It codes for CASSPPRDRNTEAFF.

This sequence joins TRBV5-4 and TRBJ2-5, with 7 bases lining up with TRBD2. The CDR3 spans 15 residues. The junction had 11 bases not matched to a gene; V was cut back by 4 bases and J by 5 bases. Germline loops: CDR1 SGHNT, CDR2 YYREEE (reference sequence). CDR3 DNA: TGTGCCAGCAGCCCGGGGGGAAGGGTGGAGGAGACCCAGTACTTC. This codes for CASSPGGRVEETQYF.

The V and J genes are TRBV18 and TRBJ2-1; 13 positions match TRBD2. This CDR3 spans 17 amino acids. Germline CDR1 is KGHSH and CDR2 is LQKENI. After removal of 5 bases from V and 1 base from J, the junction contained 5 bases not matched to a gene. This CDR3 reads CASSSTSGGGSYNEQFF. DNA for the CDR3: TGTGCCAGCTCATCAACTAGCGGGGGGGGTTCCTACAATGAGCAGTTCTTC.

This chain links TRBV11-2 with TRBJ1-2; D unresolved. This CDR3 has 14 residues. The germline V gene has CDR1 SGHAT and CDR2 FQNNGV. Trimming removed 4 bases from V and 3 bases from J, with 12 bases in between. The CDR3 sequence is CASSSLARYYGYTF. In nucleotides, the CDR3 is TGTGCCAGCAGCTCTCTGGCCAGATACTATGGCTACACCTTC.

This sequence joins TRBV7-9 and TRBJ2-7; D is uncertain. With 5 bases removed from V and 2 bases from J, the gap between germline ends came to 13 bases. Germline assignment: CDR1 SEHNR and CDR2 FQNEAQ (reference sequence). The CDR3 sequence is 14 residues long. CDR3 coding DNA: TGTGCCAGCAGCACTTCAGGTTCGGCCTACGAGCAGTACTTC. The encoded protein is CASSTSGSAYEQYF. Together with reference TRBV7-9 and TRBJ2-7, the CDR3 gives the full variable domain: DTGVSQNPRHKITKRGQNVTFRCDPISEHNRLYWYRQTLGQGPEFLTYFQNEAQLEKSRLLSDRFSAERPKGSFSTLEIQRTEQGDSAMYLCASSTSGSAYEQYFGPGTRLTVT.

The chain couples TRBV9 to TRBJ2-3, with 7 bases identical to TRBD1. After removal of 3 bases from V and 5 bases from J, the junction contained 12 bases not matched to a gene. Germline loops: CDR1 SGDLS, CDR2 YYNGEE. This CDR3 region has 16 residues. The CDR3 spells CASSACKRQGGDTQYF. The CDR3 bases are TGTGCCAGCAGCGCCTGCAAGAGACAGGGCGGAGATACGCAGTATTTT. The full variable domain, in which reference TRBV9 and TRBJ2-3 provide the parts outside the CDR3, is DSGVTQTPKHLITATGQRVTLRCSPRSGDLSVYWYQQSLDQGLQFLIQYYNGEERAKGNILERFSAQQFPDLHSELNLSSLELGDSALYFCASSACKRQGGDTQYFGPGTRLTVL.

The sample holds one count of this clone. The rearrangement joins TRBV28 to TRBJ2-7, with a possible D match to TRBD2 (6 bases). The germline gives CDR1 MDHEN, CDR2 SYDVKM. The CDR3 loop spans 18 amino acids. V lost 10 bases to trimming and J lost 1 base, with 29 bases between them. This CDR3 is CATGLRPGTREGSYEQYF. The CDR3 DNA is TGTGCCACGGGGCTCCGCCCGGGGACTCGAGAGGGGTCCTACGAGCAGTACTTC.

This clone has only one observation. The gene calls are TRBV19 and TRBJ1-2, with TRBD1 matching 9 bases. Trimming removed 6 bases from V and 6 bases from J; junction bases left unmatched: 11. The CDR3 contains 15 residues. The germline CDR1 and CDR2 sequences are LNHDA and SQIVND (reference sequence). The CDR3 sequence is CASSQGQGRLNGYTF. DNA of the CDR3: TGTGCCAGTAGCCAAGGACAGGGGAGACTTAATGGCTACACCTTC.

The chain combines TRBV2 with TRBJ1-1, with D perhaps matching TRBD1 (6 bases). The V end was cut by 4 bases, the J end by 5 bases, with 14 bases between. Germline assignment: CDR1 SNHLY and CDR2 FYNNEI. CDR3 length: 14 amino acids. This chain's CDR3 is CASSVPGARTEAFF. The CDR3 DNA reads TGTGCCAGCAGTGTACCAGGGGCGCGAACTGAAGCTTTCTTT.

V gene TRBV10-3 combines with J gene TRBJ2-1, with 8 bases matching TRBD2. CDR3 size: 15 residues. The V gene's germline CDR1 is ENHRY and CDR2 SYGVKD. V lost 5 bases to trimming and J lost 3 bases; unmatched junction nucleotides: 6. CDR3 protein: CAISQAGVNYNEQFF. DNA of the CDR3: TGTGCCATCAGTCAAGCGGGAGTTAACTACAATGAGCAGTTCTTC.